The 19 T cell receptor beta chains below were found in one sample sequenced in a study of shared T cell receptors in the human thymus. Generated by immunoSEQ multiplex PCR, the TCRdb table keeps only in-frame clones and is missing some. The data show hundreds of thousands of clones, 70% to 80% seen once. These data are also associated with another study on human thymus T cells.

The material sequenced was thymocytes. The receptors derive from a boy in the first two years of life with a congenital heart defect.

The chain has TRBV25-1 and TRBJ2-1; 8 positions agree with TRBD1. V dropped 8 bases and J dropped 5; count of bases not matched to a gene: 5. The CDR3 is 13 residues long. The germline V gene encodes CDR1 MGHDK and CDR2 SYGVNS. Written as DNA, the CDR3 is TGTGCCAGCCGGACAGGGAGTCACAATGAGCAGTTCTTC. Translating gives CASRTGSHNEQFF.

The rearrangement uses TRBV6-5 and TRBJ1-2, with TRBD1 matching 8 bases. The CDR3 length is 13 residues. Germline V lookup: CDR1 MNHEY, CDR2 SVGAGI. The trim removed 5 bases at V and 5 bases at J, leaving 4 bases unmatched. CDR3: CASSTDREYGYTF. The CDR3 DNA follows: TGTGCCAGCAGTACGGACAGGGAGTATGGCTACACCTTC.

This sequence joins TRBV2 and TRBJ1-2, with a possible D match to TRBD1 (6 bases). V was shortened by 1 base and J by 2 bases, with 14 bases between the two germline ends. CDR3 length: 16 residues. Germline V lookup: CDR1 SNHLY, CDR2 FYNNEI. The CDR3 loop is CASSEGGGGTNYGYTF. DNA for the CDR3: TGTGCCAGCAGTGAAGGCGGGGGGGGCACAAACTATGGCTACACCTTC.

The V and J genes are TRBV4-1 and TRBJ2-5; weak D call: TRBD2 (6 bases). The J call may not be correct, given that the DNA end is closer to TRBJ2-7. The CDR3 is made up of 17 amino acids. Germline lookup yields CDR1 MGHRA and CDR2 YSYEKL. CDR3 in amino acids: CASSQDYESSGHYEQYF. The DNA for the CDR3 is TGCGCCAGCAGCCAAGACTATGAGAGTAGCGGACACTACGAGCAGTACTTC.

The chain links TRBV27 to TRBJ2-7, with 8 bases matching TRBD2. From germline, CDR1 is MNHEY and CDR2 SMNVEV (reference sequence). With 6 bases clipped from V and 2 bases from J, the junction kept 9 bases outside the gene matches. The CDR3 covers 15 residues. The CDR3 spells CASSFASGLTYEQYF. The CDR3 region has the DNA TGTGCCAGCAGCTTTGCTAGCGGGTTGACCTACGAGCAGTACTTC.

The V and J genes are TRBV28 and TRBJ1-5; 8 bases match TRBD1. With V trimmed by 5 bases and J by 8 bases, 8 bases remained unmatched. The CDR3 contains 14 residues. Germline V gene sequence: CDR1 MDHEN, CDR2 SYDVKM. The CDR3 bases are TGTGCCAGCAGTAACGACAGGGGATATAAGCCCCAGCATTTT. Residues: CASSNDRGYKPQHF. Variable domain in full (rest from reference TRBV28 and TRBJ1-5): DVKVTQSSRYLVKRTGEKVFLECVQDMDHENMFWYRQDPGLGLRLIYFSYDVKMKEKGDIPEGYSVSREKKERFSLILESASTNQTSMYLCASSNDRGYKPQHFGDGTRLSIL.

The CDR3 nucleotides read TGCGCCAGCAGCCGTGTCGGACAGGGTGGGAACACTGAAGCTTTCTTT. This gives the protein CASSRVGQGGNTEAFF. The rearrangement joins TRBV5-1 to TRBJ1-1; TRBD1 aligns across 8 bases. Losses at the gene ends were 4 bases for V and 1 base for J; bases not matched to a gene: 9. There are 16 residues in the CDR3. From germline, CDR1 is SGHRS and CDR2 YFSETQ.

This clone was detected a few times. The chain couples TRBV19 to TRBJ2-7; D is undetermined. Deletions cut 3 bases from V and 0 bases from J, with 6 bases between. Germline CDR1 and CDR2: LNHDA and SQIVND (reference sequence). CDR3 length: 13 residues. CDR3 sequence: CASSMSLSYEQYF. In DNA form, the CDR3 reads TGTGCCAGTAGTATGTCCCTCTCCTACGAGCAGTACTTC.

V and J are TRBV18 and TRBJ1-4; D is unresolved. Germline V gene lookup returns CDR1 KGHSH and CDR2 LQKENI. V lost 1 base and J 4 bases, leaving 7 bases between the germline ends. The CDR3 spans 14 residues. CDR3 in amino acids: CASSPRRVNEKLFF. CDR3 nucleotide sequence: TGTGCCAGCTCACCACGGCGGGTTAATGAAAAACTGTTTTTT.

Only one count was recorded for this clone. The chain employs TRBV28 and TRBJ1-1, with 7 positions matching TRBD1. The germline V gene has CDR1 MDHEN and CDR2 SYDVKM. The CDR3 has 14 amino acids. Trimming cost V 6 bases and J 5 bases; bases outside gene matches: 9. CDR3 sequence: CASRPRGIRTEAFF. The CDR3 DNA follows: TGTGCCAGCAGGCCCAGGGGGATAAGAACTGAAGCTTTCTTT.

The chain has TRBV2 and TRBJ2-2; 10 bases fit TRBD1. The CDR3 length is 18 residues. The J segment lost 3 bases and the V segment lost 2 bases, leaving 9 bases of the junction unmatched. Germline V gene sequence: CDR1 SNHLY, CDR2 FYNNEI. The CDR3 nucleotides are TGTGCCAGCAGTGAAATATTCTTGGACAGGGGGGACACCGGGGAGCTGTTTTTT. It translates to CASSEIFLDRGDTGELFF. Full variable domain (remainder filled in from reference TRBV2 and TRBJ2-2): EPEVTQTPSHQVTQMGQEVILRCVPISNHLYFYWYRQILGQKVEFLVSFYNNEISEKSEIFDDQFSVERPDGSNFTLKIRSTKLEDSAMYFCASSEIFLDRGDTGELFFGEGSRLTVL.

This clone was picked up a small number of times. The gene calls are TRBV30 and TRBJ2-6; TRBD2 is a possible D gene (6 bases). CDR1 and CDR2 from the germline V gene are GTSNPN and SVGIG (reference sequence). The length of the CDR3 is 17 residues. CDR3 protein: CAAAGTVEESGANVLTF. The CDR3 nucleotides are TGTGCTGCGGCGGGGACGGTCGAAGAATCTGGGGCCAACGTCCTGACTTTC.

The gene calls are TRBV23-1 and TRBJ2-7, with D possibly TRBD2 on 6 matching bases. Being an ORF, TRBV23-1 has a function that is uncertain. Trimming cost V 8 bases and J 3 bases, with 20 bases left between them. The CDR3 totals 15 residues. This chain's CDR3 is CASGRDPLPLYEQYF. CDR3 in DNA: TGCGCCAGCGGGCGGGACCCCCTCCCCCTCTACGAGCAGTACTTC.

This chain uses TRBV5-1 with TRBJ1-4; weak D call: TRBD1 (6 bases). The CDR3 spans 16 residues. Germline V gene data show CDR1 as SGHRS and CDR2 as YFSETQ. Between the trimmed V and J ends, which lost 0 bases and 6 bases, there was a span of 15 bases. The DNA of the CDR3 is TGCGCCAGCAGCTTGGGGCTAGGGGCAGGGGATGAAAAACTGTTTTTT. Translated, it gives CASSLGLGAGDEKLFF.

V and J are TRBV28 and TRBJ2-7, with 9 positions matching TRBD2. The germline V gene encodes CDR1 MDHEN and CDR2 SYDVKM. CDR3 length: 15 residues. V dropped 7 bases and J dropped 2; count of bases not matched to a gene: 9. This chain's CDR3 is CASTPSLAGTYEQYF. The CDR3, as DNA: TGTGCCAGCACCCCAAGCCTAGCGGGAACCTACGAGCAGTACTTC. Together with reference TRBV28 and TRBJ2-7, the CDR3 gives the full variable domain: DVKVTQSSRYLVKRTGEKVFLECVQDMDHENMFWYRQDPGLGLRLIYFSYDVKMKEKGDIPEGYSVSREKKERFSLILESASTNQTSMYLCASTPSLAGTYEQYFGPGTRLTVT.

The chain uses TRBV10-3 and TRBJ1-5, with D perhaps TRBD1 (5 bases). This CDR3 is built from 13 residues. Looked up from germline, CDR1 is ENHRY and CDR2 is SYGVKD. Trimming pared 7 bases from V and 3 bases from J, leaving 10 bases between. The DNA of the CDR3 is TGTGCCATCAAACCACAGGTCAATCAGCCCCAGCATTTT. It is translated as CAIKPQVNQPQHF.

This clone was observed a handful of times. CDR3: CASSQDERQPYEQYF. CDR3 sequence (DNA): TGCGCCAGCAGCCAAGATGAGAGACAGCCGTACGAGCAGTACTTC. The chain is built from TRBV4-1 and TRBJ2-7; the D gene is possibly TRBD1 (5 bases). There are 15 residues in the CDR3. Germline V gene lookup returns CDR1 MGHRA and CDR2 YSYEKL. Deletions cut 0 bases from V and 4 bases from J, with 13 bases between.

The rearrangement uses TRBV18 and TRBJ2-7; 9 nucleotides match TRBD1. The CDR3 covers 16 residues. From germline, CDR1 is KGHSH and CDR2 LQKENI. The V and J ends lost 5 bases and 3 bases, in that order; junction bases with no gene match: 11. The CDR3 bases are TGTGCCAGCTCAAAATTAAACAGGGGGCAGGACTACGAGCAGTACTTC. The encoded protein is CASSKLNRGQDYEQYF.

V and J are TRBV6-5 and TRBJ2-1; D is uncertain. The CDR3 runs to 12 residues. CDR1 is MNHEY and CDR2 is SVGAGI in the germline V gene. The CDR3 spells CPTTPSRSEQFF. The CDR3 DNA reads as TGTCCTACAACTCCCTCGCGGAGTGAGCAGTTCTTC.